The entry below describes one TCR beta chain. The CDR3 runs to 16 residues. The V end was cut by 4 bases, the J end by 5 bases, with 20 bases between. Looked up from germline, CDR1 is SNHLY and CDR2 is FYNNEI. This specimen comes from a study of technical replicates of blood from a handful of donors. Sequencing was performed with immunoSEQ multiplex PCR; in TCRdb, only in-frame clones are kept and a portion is missing. The sample has about 80,000 clones; around 94% are singletons. The sequence was obtained from a human donor in good health. J is TRBJ1-1 and V is TRBV2; D perhaps matches TRBD1 (6 bases). Sequenced input: T cells isolated from PBMCs. CDR3 DNA: TGTGCCAGCAGTGCCTCGAGGGCTGGGGGCTGGACTGAAGCTTTCTTT. Amino acid sequence: CASSASRAGGWTEAFF.